The 8 T cell receptor beta chains listed next were all sequenced from one sample in a study of blood T cells in healthy people across ages. Next came a second PCR, run for roughly 6 to 11 cycles, which used a sample-barcoded 5' primer along with a J-beta primer mix. TCRdb reanalysed the 5' RACE reads using MiXCR and keeps one entry per CDR3 protein. The sample has about a million distinct CDR3 sequences, approximately 50% seen once. Sequencing input: blood. These receptors all stem from a woman aged 60 to 75 in good health.

This clonotype has more than one count but fewer than ten. V and J are TRBV6-5 and TRBJ2-7, with a tentative D call TRBD2 (6 bases). Germline V lookup: CDR1 MNHEY, CDR2 SVGAGI. The CDR3 runs to 17 residues. V lost 0 bases and J 3 bases, leaving 18 bases between the germline ends. The DNA of the CDR3 is TGTGCCAGCAGTTACTCGTTTTCCCCAGCGGGTGACTACGAGCAGTACTTC. Translated: CASSYSFSPAGDYEQYF.

The chain combines TRBV30 with TRBJ2-7; a weak D match, TRBD1 (6 bases). The CDR3 extends over 15 amino acids. V lost 2 bases and J lost 3, with 17 bases in between. Germline assignment: CDR1 GTSNPN and CDR2 SVGIG (reference sequence). The CDR3 DNA reads TGTGCCTGGAGTCGAGAGAGAACAGGGAACTACGAGCAGTACTTC. Translating it yields CAWSRERTGNYEQYF.

This chain connects TRBV5-1 to TRBJ2-1; possible D gene TRBD1, 6 bases. Germline V gene sequence: CDR1 SGHRS, CDR2 YFSETQ. The CDR3 totals 12 residues. Trimming removed 4 bases at V and 8 bases at J, with 10 bases between. The CDR3 here is CASSVQGHEQFF. DNA of the CDR3: TGCGCCAGCAGCGTACAGGGTCATGAGCAGTTCTTC.

The chain recombines TRBV2 with TRBJ2-2; 9 bases are shared with TRBD2. Per the germline V gene, CDR1 is SNHLY and CDR2 is FYNNEI. V lost 8 bases, J lost 5 bases, and 9 bases stayed unmatched. The CDR3 runs to 15 residues. The CDR3 nucleotides read TGTGCCAGCGGGGCCCTAGCGGGACGGACCGGGGAGCTGTTTTTT. Protein sequence: CASGALAGRTGELFF.

This clonotype appeared many times. The chain recombines TRBV20-1 with TRBJ2-7; D uncertain. CDR3 length: 11 residues. Germline V gene data show CDR1 as DFQATT and CDR2 as SNEGSKA (reference sequence). V was cut by 0 bases and J by 3 bases, with 3 bases left in between. Here the CDR3 DNA reads TGCAGTGCTAGAGACGGCTACGAGCAGTACTTC. Translated, it gives CSARDGYEQYF.

The chain combines TRBV3-1 with TRBJ2-7; no clear D gene. The CDR3 is 13 residues long. Trimming removed 4 bases at V and 0 bases at J, with 7 bases between. CDR1 is LGHDT, CDR2 YNNKEL, per germline (reference sequence). CDR3 sequence (DNA): TGTGCCAGCAGCCGTCAGCACTCCTACGAGCAGTACTTC. As protein: CASSRQHSYEQYF.

This clonotype was observed a few times. The rearrangement uses TRBV7-2 and TRBJ2-3, with 10 bases that match TRBD2. The CDR3 loop spans 17 amino acids. Unmatched junction bases numbered 17, after V lost 1 base and J lost 13 bases. The germline gives CDR1 SGHTA, CDR2 FQGNSA. CDR3 protein: CASSLGPPGLARERKYF. CDR3 coding DNA: TGTGCCAGCAGCTTAGGACCTCCGGGACTAGCGAGAGAGCGCAAGTATTTT.

The rearrangement links TRBV20-1 to TRBJ2-1; 9 bases align to TRBD2. The CDR3 has 15 amino acids. Germline V lookup: CDR1 DFQATT, CDR2 SNEGSKA (reference sequence). Trimming removed 0 bases from V and 8 bases from J; junction bases left unmatched: 8. CDR3 DNA: TGCAGTGCTAGAGAAGGTAGCGGGAGACCCCATGAGCAGTTCTTC. As protein: CSAREGSGRPHEQFF.